The 7 T cell receptor beta chains below all came from one sample that was sequenced in a study of shared clonotypes between healthy human individuals. TCRdb's table, derived via immunoSEQ multiplex PCR, lists solely in-frame clones and lacks some. The data hold some 300,000 clones, with around 79% observed a single time. The source material was memory CD4+ T cells sorted from blood. Subset reported: CD45RA-negative fraction. These receptors all stem from a man aged 25 to 45 in good health.

The chain carries TRBV4-3 and TRBJ2-7; D is unclear. CDR3 length: 15 residues. Germline V gives CDR1 LGHNA, CDR2 YSLEER. V was trimmed by 0 bases and J by 3 bases, leaving 12 bases between them. The CDR3 is CASSQDRLHGYEQYF. In DNA form, the CDR3 reads TGCGCCAGCAGCCAAGATCGCCTCCACGGCTACGAGCAGTACTTC.

This clone showed up just once. V and J are TRBV28 and TRBJ1-4; D unresolved. CDR1 and CDR2 from the germline V gene are MDHEN and SYDVKM. Between the trimmed V and J ends, which lost 1 base and 8 bases, there was a span of 11 bases. This CDR3 contains 14 residues. The CDR3, as DNA: TGTGCCAGCAGTTTATCTCCAGGCTGGGAAAAACTGTTTTTT. Translating it yields CASSLSPGWEKLFF. Looking up the rest from reference TRBV28 and TRBJ1-4 gives the full variable domain: DVKVTQSSRYLVKRTGEKVFLECVQDMDHENMFWYRQDPGLGLRLIYFSYDVKMKEKGDIPEGYSVSREKKERFSLILESASTNQTSMYLCASSLSPGWEKLFFGSGTQLSVL.

The chain has TRBV4-3 and TRBJ2-7; 9 bases are a match to TRBD2. Germline V gene data show CDR1 as LGHNA and CDR2 as YSLEER. Trimming removed 0 bases from V and 5 bases from J; junction bases left unmatched: 5. This CDR3 contains 15 residues. CDR3 loop: CASSQELAGANEQYF. CDR3 sequence (DNA): TGCGCCAGCAGCCAAGAATTAGCGGGAGCAAACGAGCAGTACTTC.

This chain links TRBV10-3 with TRBJ2-2, with D perhaps being TRBD1 or TRBD2 (5 bases each). The CDR3 has 13 residues. Trimming took off 10 bases at V and 7 bases at J, with 16 bases between the two ends. Germline CDR1 ENHRY, CDR2 SYGVKD. The CDR3 bases are TGTGCCAGTACCGGGACCAGCGACGGGGAGCTGTTTTTT. This translates into CASTGTSDGELFF.

The chain combines TRBV5-1 with TRBJ2-6; D is perhaps TRBD2 (6 bases). CDR1 is SGHRS, CDR2 YFSETQ, per germline. Deletions cut 0 bases from V and 0 bases from J, with 16 bases between. The CDR3 has 19 residues. This CDR3 reads CASSLVFASAPSGANVLTF. Written as DNA, the CDR3 is TGCGCCAGCAGCTTGGTATTCGCTAGCGCGCCCTCTGGGGCCAACGTCCTGACTTTC. The variable domain in full, completed from reference TRBV5-1 and TRBJ2-6, reads KAGVTQTPRYLIKTRGQQVTLSCSPISGHRSVSWYQQTPGQGLQFLFEYFSETQRNKGNFPGRFSGRQFSNSRSEMNVSTLELGDSALYLCASSLVFASAPSGANVLTFGAGSRLTVL.

The chain combines TRBV6-6 with TRBJ2-7, with a possible D match to TRBD1 (6 bases). The CDR3 contains 15 residues. Trimming took 7 bases from V and 2 from J, leaving 18 bases between them. CDR1 and CDR2 (germline): MNHNY, SVGAGI (reference sequence). The CDR3 loop is CASTRTRDMAYEQYF. The CDR3 coding sequence is TGTGCCAGCACGCGCACAAGGGACATGGCCTACGAGCAGTACTTC.

This chain joins TRBV14 and TRBJ2-3, with TRBD1 identical over 9 bases. Germline CDR1 is SGHDN and CDR2 is FVKESK. This CDR3 is built from 21 residues. Trimming took 4 bases from V and 4 from J; bases not matched to a gene: 24. The CDR3 sequence is CASSPLSGQGLGFYASDTQYF. In nucleotides, the CDR3 is TGTGCCAGCAGCCCACTCTCCGGACAGGGGCTTGGATTTTACGCTTCAGATACGCAGTATTTT.